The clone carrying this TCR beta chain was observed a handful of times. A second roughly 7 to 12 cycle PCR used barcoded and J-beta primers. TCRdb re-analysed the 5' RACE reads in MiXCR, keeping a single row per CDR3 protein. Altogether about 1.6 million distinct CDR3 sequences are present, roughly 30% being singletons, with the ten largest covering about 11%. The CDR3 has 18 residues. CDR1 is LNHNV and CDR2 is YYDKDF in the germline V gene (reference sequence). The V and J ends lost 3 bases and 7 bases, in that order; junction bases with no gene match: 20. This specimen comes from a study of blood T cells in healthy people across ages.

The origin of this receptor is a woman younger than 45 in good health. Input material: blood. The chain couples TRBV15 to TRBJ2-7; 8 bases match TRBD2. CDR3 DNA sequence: TGTGCCACCAGCAGCGGTCCTGGGCCTGGACTAGCCGCTGGGGAGCAGTACTTC. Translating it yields CATSSGPGPGLAAGEQYF. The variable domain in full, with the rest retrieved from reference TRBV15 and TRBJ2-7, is DAMVIQNPRYQVTQFGKPVTLSCSQTLNHNVMYWYQQKSSQAPKLLFHYYDKDFNNEADTPDNFQSRRPNTSFCFLDIRSPGLGDTAMYLCATSSGPGPGLAAGEQYFGPGTRLTVT.